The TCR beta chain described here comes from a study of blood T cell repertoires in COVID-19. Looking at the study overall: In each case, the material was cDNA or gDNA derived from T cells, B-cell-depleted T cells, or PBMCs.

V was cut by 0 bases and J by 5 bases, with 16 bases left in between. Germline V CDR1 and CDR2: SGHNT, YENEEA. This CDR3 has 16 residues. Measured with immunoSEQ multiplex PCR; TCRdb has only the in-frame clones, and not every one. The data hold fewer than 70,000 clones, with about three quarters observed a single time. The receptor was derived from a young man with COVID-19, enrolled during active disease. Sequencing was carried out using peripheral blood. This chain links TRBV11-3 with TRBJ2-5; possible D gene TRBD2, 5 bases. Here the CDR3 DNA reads TGTGCCAGCAGCTTAGAGGACCCGCGGGCGGATGAGACCCAGTACTTC. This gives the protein CASSLEDPRADETQYF.